The rows below give T cell receptor beta chains drawn from one sample of a study of blood T cell repertoires in COVID-19. TCRdb's copy holds only in-frame clones and misses some; the assay was immunoSEQ multiplex PCR. The repertoire consists of a few hundred thousand clones, with more than 70% occurring once and the leading ten covering 15% to 20%. Sequenced sample: peripheral blood. The source is a man aged 50 to 59 with COVID-19, enrolled during active disease. CDR3s include the opening cysteine and the closing phenylalanine or tryptophan. Each record gives: CDR3 length, V gene, CDR3 protein.

>16|TRBV7-3
CASSPAGLAGGDEQFF
>17|TRBV10-3
CAISSGWINSGNQPQHF
>15|TRBV19
CASTLRARANYGYTF
>12|TRBV11-2
CASSSGTGKLFF
>12|TRBV30
CAWSYSGNTIYF
>14|TRBV3-1/TRBV3-2
CASSLQPGAYEQYF
>15|TRBV3-1/TRBV3-2
CASSTVRGMNTEAFF
>13|TRBV7-3
CASSQDREHEQYF
>13|TRBV7-6
CASSLAGPGELFF
>12|TRBV28
CASHRGTYEQYF
>17|TRBV5-1
CASSLALRREGQETQYF
>15|TRBV6-1
CASSEAPTQTYEQYF
>16|TRBV7-2
CASSLAASGVDEKLFF
>15|TRBV7-2
CASSPGQGIGSPLHF
>17|TRBV3-1/TRBV3-2
CASSQDPFRGATDTQYF